This entry features one T cell receptor beta chain sequence. Antigen unknown. Study observations and caveats: Tumor-infiltrating Treg TCR alpha and beta sequences overlapped most with tumor naive CD4+ T cells, then blood naive.

CD4+CD45RO+CD25- cells were isolated as memory CD4+ T cells. Full-length variable regions came from constant-region reverse primers plus semi-nested Nested Universal Primer A PCR. TCRdb re-derived calls from the 5' RACE reads in MiXCR, one entry per CDR3 protein. The sample records roughly 4,900 distinct CDR3 sequences, 36% being singletons. Germline CDR1 MNHEY, CDR2 SVGEGT. This CDR3 contains 16 residues. With 4 bases removed from V and 2 bases from J, the gap between germline ends came to 16 bases. Material: memory CD4+ T cells sorted from blood. Subset in this sample: memory CD4+ T cells, CD4+CD45RO+CD25-. This sequence joins TRBV6-2 or TRBV6-3 and TRBJ2-3; D assignment may be TRBD1 or TRBD2 (5 bases each). This sequence originates from a female donor with breast cancer. CDR3 in amino acids: CASSSPGRGFTDTQYF. CDR3 coding DNA: TGTGCCAGCAGTTCCCCGGGACGGGGATTCACAGATACGCAGTATTTT.